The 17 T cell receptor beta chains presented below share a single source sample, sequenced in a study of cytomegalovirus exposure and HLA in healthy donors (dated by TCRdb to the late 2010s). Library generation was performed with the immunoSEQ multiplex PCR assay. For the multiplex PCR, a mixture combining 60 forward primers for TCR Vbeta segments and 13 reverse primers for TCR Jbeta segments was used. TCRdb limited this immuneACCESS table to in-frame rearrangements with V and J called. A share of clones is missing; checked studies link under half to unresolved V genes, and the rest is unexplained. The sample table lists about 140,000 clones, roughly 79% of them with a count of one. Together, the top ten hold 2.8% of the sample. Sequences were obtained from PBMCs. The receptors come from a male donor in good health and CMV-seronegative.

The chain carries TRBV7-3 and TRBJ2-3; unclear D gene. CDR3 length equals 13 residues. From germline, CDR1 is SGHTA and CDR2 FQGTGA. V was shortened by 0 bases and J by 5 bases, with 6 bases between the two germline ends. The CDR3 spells CASSLTTGDTQYF. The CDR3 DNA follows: TGTGCCAGCAGCTTAACGACGGGAGATACGCAGTATTTT.

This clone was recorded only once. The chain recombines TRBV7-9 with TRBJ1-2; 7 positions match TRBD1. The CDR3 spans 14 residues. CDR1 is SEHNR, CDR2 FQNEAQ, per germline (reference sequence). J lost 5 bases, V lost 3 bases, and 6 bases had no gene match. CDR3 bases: TGTGCCAGCAGCTTCGGACAGGTTTTTTATGGCTACACCTTC. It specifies CASSFGQVFYGYTF.

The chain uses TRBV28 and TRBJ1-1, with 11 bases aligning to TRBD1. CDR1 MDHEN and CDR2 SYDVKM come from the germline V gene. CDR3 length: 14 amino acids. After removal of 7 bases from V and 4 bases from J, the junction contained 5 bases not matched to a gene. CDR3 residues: CASIYGTGGTEAFF. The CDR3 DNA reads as TGTGCCAGCATCTACGGGACAGGGGGCACTGAAGCTTTCTTT.

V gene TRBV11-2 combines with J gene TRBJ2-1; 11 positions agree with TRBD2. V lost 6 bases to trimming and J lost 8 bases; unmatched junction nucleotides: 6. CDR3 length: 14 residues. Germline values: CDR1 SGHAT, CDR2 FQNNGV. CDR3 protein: CASRPSGRRDEQFF. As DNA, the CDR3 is TGTGCCAGCAGGCCTAGCGGGAGGAGGGATGAGCAGTTCTTC.

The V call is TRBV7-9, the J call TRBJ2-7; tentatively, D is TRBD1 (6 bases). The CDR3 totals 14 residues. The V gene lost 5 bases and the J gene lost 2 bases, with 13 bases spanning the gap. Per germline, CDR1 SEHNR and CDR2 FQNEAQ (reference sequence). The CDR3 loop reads CASSIGTPPYEQYF. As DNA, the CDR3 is TGTGCCAGCAGCATCGGGACACCACCCTACGAGCAGTACTTC.

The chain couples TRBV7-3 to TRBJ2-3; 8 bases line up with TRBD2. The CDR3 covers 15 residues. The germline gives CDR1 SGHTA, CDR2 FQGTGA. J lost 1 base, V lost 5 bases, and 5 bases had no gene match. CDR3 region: CASSRTSGGTDTQYF. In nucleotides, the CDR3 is TGTGCCAGCAGCCGTACTAGCGGAGGCACAGATACGCAGTATTTT.

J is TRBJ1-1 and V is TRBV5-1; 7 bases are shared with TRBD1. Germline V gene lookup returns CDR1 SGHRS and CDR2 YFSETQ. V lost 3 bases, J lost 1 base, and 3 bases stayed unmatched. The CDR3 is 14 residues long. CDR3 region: CASSSGQTNTEAFF. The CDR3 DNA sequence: TGCGCCAGCAGCTCGGGACAGACGAACACTGAAGCTTTCTTT.

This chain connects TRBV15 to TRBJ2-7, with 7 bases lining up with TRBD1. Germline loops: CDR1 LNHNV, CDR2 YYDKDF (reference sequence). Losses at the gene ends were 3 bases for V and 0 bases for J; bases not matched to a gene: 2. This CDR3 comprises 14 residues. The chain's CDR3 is CATSRDRYSYEQYF. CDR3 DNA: TGTGCCACCAGCAGGGACAGGTACTCCTACGAGCAGTACTTC. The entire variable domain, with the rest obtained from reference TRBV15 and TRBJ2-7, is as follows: DAMVIQNPRYQVTQFGKPVTLSCSQTLNHNVMYWYQQKSSQAPKLLFHYYDKDFNNEADTPDNFQSRRPNTSFCFLDIRSPGLGDTAMYLCATSRDRYSYEQYFGPGTRLTVT.

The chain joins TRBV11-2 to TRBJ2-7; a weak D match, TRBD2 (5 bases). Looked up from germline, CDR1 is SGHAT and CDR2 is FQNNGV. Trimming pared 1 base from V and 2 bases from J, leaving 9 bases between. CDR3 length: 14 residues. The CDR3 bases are TGTGCCAGCAGCTTAGGCGGGCTCCCCTACGAGCAGTACTTC. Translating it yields CASSLGGLPYEQYF.

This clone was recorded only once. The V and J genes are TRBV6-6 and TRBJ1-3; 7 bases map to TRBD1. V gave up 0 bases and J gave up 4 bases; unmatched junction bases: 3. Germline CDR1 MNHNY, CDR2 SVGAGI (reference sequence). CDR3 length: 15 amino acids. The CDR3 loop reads CASSYSETGGNTIYF. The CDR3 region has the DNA TGTGCCAGCAGTTACTCGGAGACAGGGGGAAACACCATATATTTT.

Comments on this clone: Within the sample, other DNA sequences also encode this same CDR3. The CDR3 loop is CSVADGGEKLFF. Here the CDR3 DNA reads TGCAGCGTTGCGGATGGAGGCGAAAAACTGTTTTTT. The chain employs TRBV29-1 and TRBJ1-4, with D unresolved. Between the trimmed V and J ends, which lost 4 bases and 8 bases, there was a span of 11 bases. The CDR3 length is 12 residues. Germline V gives CDR1 SQVTM, CDR2 ANQGSEA. Filled out from reference TRBV29-1 and TRBJ1-4, the complete variable domain reads SAVISQKPSRDICQRGTSLTIQCQVDSQVTMMFWYRQQPGQSLTLIATANQGSEATYESGFVIDKFPISRPNLTFSTLTVSNMSPEDSSIYLCSVADGGEKLFFGSGTQLSVL.

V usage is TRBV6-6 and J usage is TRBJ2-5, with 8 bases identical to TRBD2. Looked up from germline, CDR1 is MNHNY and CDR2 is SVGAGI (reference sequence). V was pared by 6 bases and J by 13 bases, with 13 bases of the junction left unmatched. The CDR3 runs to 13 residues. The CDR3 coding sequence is TGTGCCAGCAGCTTCTCTACGGGGGGGCCAACGTACTTC. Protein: CASSFSTGGPTYF.

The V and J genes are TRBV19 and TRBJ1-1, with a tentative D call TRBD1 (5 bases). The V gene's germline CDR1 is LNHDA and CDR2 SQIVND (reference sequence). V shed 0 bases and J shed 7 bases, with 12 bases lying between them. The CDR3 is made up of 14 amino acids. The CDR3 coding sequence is TGTGCCAGTAGTATAGATCCTGACAGTATTGAAGCTTTCTTT. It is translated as CASSIDPDSIEAFF.

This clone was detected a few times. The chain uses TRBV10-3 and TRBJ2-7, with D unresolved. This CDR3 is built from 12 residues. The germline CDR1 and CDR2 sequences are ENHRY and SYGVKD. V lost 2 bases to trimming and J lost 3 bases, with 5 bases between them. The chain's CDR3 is CAISETDYEQYF. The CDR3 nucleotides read TGTGCCATCAGTGAGACAGACTACGAGCAGTACTTC.

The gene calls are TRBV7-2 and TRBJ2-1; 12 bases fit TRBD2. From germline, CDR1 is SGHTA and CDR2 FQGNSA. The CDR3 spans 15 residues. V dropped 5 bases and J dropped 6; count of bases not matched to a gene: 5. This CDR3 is CASSRTSGAFNEQFF. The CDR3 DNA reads TGTGCCAGCAGCCGGACTAGCGGGGCATTCAATGAGCAGTTCTTC.

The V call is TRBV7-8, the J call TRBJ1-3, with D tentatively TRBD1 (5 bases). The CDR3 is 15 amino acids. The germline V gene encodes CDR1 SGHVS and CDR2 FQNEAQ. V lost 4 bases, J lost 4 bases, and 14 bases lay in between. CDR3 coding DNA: TGTGCCAGCAGCTGGCTCGGGGGATTAGGAAACACCATATATTTT. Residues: CASSWLGGLGNTIYF. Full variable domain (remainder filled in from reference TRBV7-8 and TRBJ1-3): GAGVSQSPRYKVAKRGQDVALRCDPISGHVSLFWYQQALGQGPEFLTYFQNEAQLDKSGLPSDRFFAERPEGSVSTLKIQRTQQEDSAVYLCASSWLGGLGNTIYFGEGSWLTVV.

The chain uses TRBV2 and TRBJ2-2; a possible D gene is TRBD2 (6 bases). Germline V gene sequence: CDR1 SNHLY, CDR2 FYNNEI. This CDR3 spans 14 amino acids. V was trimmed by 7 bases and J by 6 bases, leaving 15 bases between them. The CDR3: CASIGEVGAGELFF. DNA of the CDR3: TGTGCCAGCATAGGGGAGGTGGGGGCCGGGGAGCTGTTTTTT.